Listed below are T cell receptor beta chains from one sample, sequenced in a study of blood T cell repertoires in COVID-19. Profiled with immunoSEQ multiplex PCR; TCRdb holds only in-frame clones, not every one. In the table there are approximately 220,000 clones, roughly four fifths of which are singletons. Sequenced material: peripheral blood. These TCRs come from a woman in her fifties or sixties with acute or convalescent COVID-19. Each CDR3 is given with its conserved first and last residue. A D gene is named only where the DNA matches it firmly. Clone size is not always given. Where it is, it says once, few, many or a class for expanded clones.

d_call | j_call | clone_size | v_call | cdr3_aa | cdr3_nt
NA | TRBJ2-1 | NA | TRBV9 | CASSVSGHSSYNEQFF | TGTGCCAGCAGCGTCAGCGGGCACAGCTCCTACAATGAGCAGTTCTTC
TRBD1 | TRBJ2-7 | NA | TRBV7-3 | CASSATGTGSEQYF | TGTGCCAGCAGCGCAACCGGGACAGGGTCCGAGCAGTACTTC
NA | TRBJ1-2 | few | TRBV30 | CAWRDTKSGYTF | TGTGCCTGGAGGGACACTAAGTCTGGCTACACCTTC
TRBD1 | TRBJ1-5 | few | TRBV6-6 | CASSQAGTGLQPQHF | TGTGCCAGCAGCCAAGCCGGGACAGGGCTTCAGCCCCAGCATTTT
NA | TRBJ1-1 | NA | TRBV7-3 | CASSLGANTEAFF | TGTGCCAGCAGCTTGGGGGCGAACACTGAAGCTTTCTTT
TRBD2 | TRBJ2-1 | NA | TRBV4-2 | CASSQRGLADNEQFF | TGTGCCAGCAGCCAACGGGGACTAGCGGACAATGAGCAGTTCTTC
NA | TRBJ1-3 | NA | TRBV7-6 | CASSLAAAGSGNTIYF | TGTGCCAGCAGCTTAGCCGCCGCGGGCTCTGGAAACACCATATATTTT
NA | TRBJ1-1 | once | TRBV5-1 | CASSLELSRGTEAFF | TGCGCCAGCAGCTTGGAATTGAGCAGGGGCACTGAAGCTTTCTTT
NA | TRBJ2-7 | once | TRBV5-1 | CASSPPPHGLNVYEQYF | TGCGCCAGCAGCCCTCCGCCCCACGGACTCAACGTCTACGAGCAGTACTTC
TRBD1 | TRBJ1-2 | NA | TRBV3-1/TRBV3-2 | CASSHQDRGSYGYTF | TGTGCCAGCAGCCACCAGGACAGGGGGAGCTATGGCTACACCTTC
NA | TRBJ1-4 | NA | TRBV2 | CASSRGTDEKLFF | TGTGCCAGCAGTCGCGGGACGGATGAAAAACTGTTTTTT
TRBD2 | TRBJ2-1 | few | TRBV9 | CASSLPRGGGPTEQFF | TGTGCCAGCAGCCTGCCGAGGGGCGGGGGGCCCACTGAGCAGTTCTTC
TRBD1 | TRBJ1-2 | NA | TRBV5-4 | CASRRGQNYGYTF | TGTGCCAGCAGGCGGGGACAGAACTATGGCTACACCTTC
NA | TRBJ1-3 | NA | TRBV6-6 | CASSRGGTGNTIYF | TGTGCCAGCAGTAGGGGGGGGACTGGAAACACCATATATTTT
NA | TRBJ2-3 | NA | TRBV5-1 | CASSLATTPTDTQYF | TGCGCCAGCAGCTTGGCTACCACTCCCACAGATACGCAGTATTTT
TRBD2 | TRBJ2-1 | NA | TRBV4-3 | CARILAGGGNEQFF | TGCGCCAGGATACTAGCGGGGGGTGGCAATGAGCAGTTCTTC
NA | TRBJ1-2 | once | TRBV3-1/TRBV3-2 | CASSQVGGIDGYTF | TGTGCCAGCAGCCAAGTTGGGGGGATTGATGGCTACACCTTC
NA | TRBJ1-1 | NA | TRBV5-6 | CASSLGQLVNTEAFF | TGTGCCAGCAGCTTGGGACAGCTCGTGAACACTGAAGCTTTCTTT
TRBD1 | TRBJ2-7 | few | TRBV5-1 | CASSWTGVNYEQYF | TGCGCCAGCAGCTGGACAGGGGTGAACTACGAGCAGTACTTC
NA | TRBJ1-1 | NA | TRBV5-6 | CASSFHWTVFSTEAFF | TGTGCCAGCAGCTTTCATTGGACAGTTTTTTCCACTGAAGCTTTCTTT
NA | TRBJ1-1 | NA | TRBV5-4 | CASSLSGSGTEAFF | TGTGCCAGCAGCTTGTCCGGGAGTGGCACTGAAGCTTTCTTT
NA | TRBJ2-1 | NA | TRBV4-2 | CASSVGEGRPYNEQFF | TGTGCCAGCAGCGTCGGGGAAGGACGCCCCTACAATGAGCAGTTCTTC
TRBD1 | TRBJ2-1 | NA | TRBV6-2/TRBV6-3 | CASSRPRTGVDEQFF | TGTGCCAGCAGTAGACCACGGACAGGGGTGGATGAGCAGTTCTTC
TRBD1 | TRBJ1-3 | NA | TRBV3-1/TRBV3-2 | CASSQADRGSGNTIYF | TGTGCCAGCAGCCAAGCGGACAGGGGCTCTGGAAACACCATATATTTT
NA | TRBJ2-1 | NA | TRBV4-2 | CASSQDRGGAYNEQFF | TGTGCCAGCAGCCAAGATCGCGGCGGGGCCTACAATGAGCAGTTCTTC
NA | TRBJ1-2 | NA | TRBV28 | CASSSHGRDGYTF | TGTGCCAGCAGTTCGCACGGGAGGGATGGCTACACCTTC
NA | TRBJ1-1 | NA | TRBV5-4 | CASSHARNTEAFF | TGTGCCAGCAGCCACGCTAGAAACACTGAAGCTTTCTTT
NA | TRBJ1-2 | NA | TRBV30 | CAQGRGNGYTF | TGTGCCCAAGGAAGGGGGAATGGCTACACCTTC
NA | TRBJ2-1 | NA | TRBV5-6 | CASRFRPGLANNEQFF | TGTGCCAGCAGATTTCGACCGGGACTCGCAAACAATGAGCAGTTCTTC
NA | TRBJ2-4 | NA | TRBV19 | CASSIGALVAKNIQYF | TGTGCCAGTAGTATAGGGGCCTTAGTAGCCAAAAACATTCAGTACTTC
TRBD1 | TRBJ2-1 | NA | TRBV9 | CASSVARGQPNSYNEQFF | TGTGCCAGCAGCGTAGCTAGGGGACAGCCTAACTCCTACAATGAGCAGTTCTTC
TRBD1 | TRBJ1-1 | NA | TRBV19 | CASSSTGTGTTEAFF | TGTGCCAGTAGTTCCACCGGGACAGGGACCACTGAAGCTTTCTTT
TRBD1 | TRBJ2-2 | once | TRBV24-1 | CATSASGQGANTGELFF | TGTGCCACCAGTGCCTCGGGACAGGGGGCGAACACCGGGGAGCTGTTTTTT
TRBD1 | TRBJ1-2 | once | TRBV11-2 | CASRVQGNPNYGYTF | TGTGCCAGCAGAGTACAGGGGAACCCTAACTATGGCTACACCTTC
TRBD2 | TRBJ2-1 | NA | TRBV6-1 | CASSDRAGGVEQFF | TGTGCCAGCAGCGACAGGGCGGGGGGGGTTGAGCAGTTCTTC
NA | TRBJ2-3 | NA | TRBV4-1 | CASSQEIASIDTQYF | TGCGCCAGCAGCCAAGAAATAGCTTCCATAGATACGCAGTATTTT
NA | TRBJ1-6 | once | TRBV6-1 | CASSERESYNSPLHF | TGTGCCAGCAGTGAACGTGAGTCCTATAATTCACCCCTCCACTTT
NA | TRBJ2-1 | NA | TRBV5-6 | CASSFIKGLNEQFF | TGTGCCAGCAGCTTTATTAAGGGGCTTAATGAGCAGTTCTTC
NA | TRBJ1-1 | once | TRBV7-9 | CASSSTNTEAFF | TGTGCCAGCAGCTCCACAAACACTGAAGCTTTCTTT
NA | TRBJ2-1 | NA | TRBV2 | CASSDQAISPPLRFF | TGTGCCAGCAGTGATCAGGCTATATCCCCGCCGCTGCGGTTCTTC
NA | TRBJ2-1 | NA | TRBV21-1 | CASSQRGSGNEQFF | TGTGCCAGCAGCCAAAGGGGATCGGGCAATGAGCAGTTCTTC
TRBD2 | TRBJ2-2 | NA | TRBV6-6 | CASSITGGPGELFF | TGTGCCAGCAGTATAACGGGGGGGCCCGGGGAGCTGTTTTTT
NA | TRBJ1-3 | NA | TRBV5-1 | CASRREISGNTIYF | TGCGCCAGCCGTAGGGAGATCTCTGGAAACACCATATATTTT
NA | TRBJ1-1 | NA | TRBV7-9 | CASSLQRELNTEAFF | TGTGCCAGCAGCTTACAACGGGAATTGAACACTGAAGCTTTCTTT
NA | TRBJ1-1 | NA | TRBV19 | CASSMFLGATEAFF | TGTGCCAGTAGTATGTTCCTAGGGGCCACTGAAGCTTTCTTT
NA | TRBJ1-2 | NA | TRBV10-1 | CASSEPSYGYTF | TGCGCCAGCAGTGAACCTAGCTATGGCTACACCTTC